The 4 T cell receptor beta chains below all came from one sample that was sequenced in a study of cytomegalovirus exposure and HLA in healthy donors. PCR used 60 Vbeta primers and 13 Jbeta primers. The assay was immunoSEQ multiplex PCR, and TCRdb's table has in-frame clones only and misses some. Among more than 150,000 clones, 76% were seen once, and the ten largest hold 1.5% to 2%. Sequenced material: PBMCs. The receptors originated from a man aged 18 to 35 in good health and CMV-seronegative.

This clone occurred once. The V call is TRBV19, the J call TRBJ1-4, with D possibly being TRBD1 (5 bases). The CDR3 spans 12 residues. Between the trimmed V and J ends, which lost 5 bases and 11 bases, there was a span of 12 bases. CDR1 and CDR2 from the germline V gene are LNHDA and SQIVND (reference sequence). For the CDR3, the DNA is TGTGCCAGTAGTCCCCGGGAGGGGAAACTGTTTTTT. This sequence encodes CASSPREGKLFF.

The rearrangement joins TRBV5-4 to TRBJ2-3; D perhaps matches TRBD2 (7 bases). Trimming cost V 2 bases and J 2 bases, with 12 bases left between them. This CDR3 is built from 15 residues. Per germline, CDR1 SGHNT and CDR2 YYREEE (reference sequence). CDR3 amino acids: CASSFRRGATDTQYF. The CDR3 bases are TGTGCCAGCAGCTTCCGCCGGGGGGCCACAGATACGCAGTATTTT.

The CDR3 sequence is CASSEVGRGAFF. The CDR3 DNA is TGTGCCAGCAGTGAAGTAGGGCGGGGAGCTTTCTTT. This chain connects TRBV2 to TRBJ1-1, with D unresolved. The CDR3 is 12 amino acids. Trimming shortened V by 1 base and J by 10 bases, and 10 bases separated the two germline ends. Germline V gene sequence: CDR1 SNHLY, CDR2 FYNNEI. The complete variable domain, with remaining parts taken from reference TRBV2 and TRBJ1-1, reads EPEVTQTPSHQVTQMGQEVILRCVPISNHLYFYWYRQILGQKVEFLVSFYNNEISEKSEIFDDQFSVERPDGSNFTLKIRSTKLEDSAMYFCASSEVGRGAFFGQGTRLTVV.

CDR3: CASSWASTEAFF. In DNA, the CDR3 is TGTGCCAGCAGTTGGGCCAGCACTGAAGCTTTCTTT. The chain combines TRBV28 with TRBJ1-1; no reliable D call. The V end lost 4 bases, the J end lost 4 bases, and 7 bases lay between the germline ends. Germline CDR1 is MDHEN and CDR2 is SYDVKM. The CDR3 is 12 amino acids.